A single sample is the source of the 29 T cell receptor beta chains below, sequenced in a study of shared clonotypes between healthy human individuals. Sequencing was performed with immunoSEQ multiplex PCR; in TCRdb, only in-frame clones are kept and a portion is missing. The sample lists fewer than 650,000 clones, around 81% occurring once. The sample consisted of PBMCs. These receptors all stem from a middle-aged woman in good health. Some clones in this sample may be carry-over from other donors' samples.

The genes are TRBV15 and TRBJ2-7, with 7 bases fitting TRBD2. Trimming took 1 base from V and 9 from J; bases not matched to a gene: 9. From germline, CDR1 is LNHNV and CDR2 YYDKDF (reference sequence). The CDR3 covers 14 residues. Here the CDR3 DNA reads TGTGCCACCAGCAGAGGCTTAGCGGGCGGCGTGCAGTACTTC. Translation: CATSRGLAGGVQYF.

The table lists this clone with a count of one. The CDR3 sequence is CASSSRTSGVYNEQFF. The CDR3 nucleotides are TGTGCCAGCAGCTCCAGGACTAGCGGGGTTTACAATGAGCAGTTCTTC. J is TRBJ2-1 and V is TRBV5-4; 12 bases fit TRBD2. The CDR3 consists of 16 residues. The germline gives CDR1 SGHNT, CDR2 YYREEE (reference sequence). After removal of 3 bases from V and 4 bases from J, the junction contained 5 bases not matched to a gene.

The gene calls are TRBV7-9 and TRBJ1-1; the D is unclear. V shed 1 base and J shed 3 bases, with 9 bases lying between them. The CDR3 has 14 residues. Germline values: CDR1 SEHNR, CDR2 FQNEAQ (reference sequence). CDR3 sequence: CASSLVIDHTEAFF. In DNA form, the CDR3 reads TGTGCCAGCAGCTTAGTTATAGACCACACTGAAGCTTTCTTT.

About this clone: This probably arose from a read error, given a far larger clone one base away. V gene TRBV10-1 combines with J gene TRBJ1-6, with 8 positions matching TRBD1. The germline CDR1 and CDR2 sequences are WNHNN and SYGVQD (reference sequence). This CDR3 is 16 amino acids long. CDR3 sequence reads: CAPRGTGSSYNPPLHF. The CDR3 nucleotides are TGCGCCCCTAGGGGGACAGGAAGCTCCTATAATCCACCCCTCCACTTT.

The J gene is TRBJ2-3, the V gene TRBV19; possibly TRBD2 for D (6 bases). The CDR3 is 16 residues long. V was clipped by 5 bases and J by 0 bases, with 15 bases between them. CDR1 is LNHDA, CDR2 SQIVND, per germline (reference sequence). The CDR3 DNA sequence: TGTGCCAGTAGTCTCAGGACTAAGACTAGCACAGATACGCAGTATTTT. Residues: CASSLRTKTSTDTQYF.

The chain is built from TRBV27 and TRBJ1-2, with D possibly TRBD1 on 6 matching bases. Trimming left V 6 bases short and J 2 bases short, with 16 bases between. The CDR3 consists of 15 residues. Germline-derived CDR1 and CDR2 are MNHEY and SMNVEV (reference sequence). The CDR3 sequence is CASSREGHLNYGYTF. CDR3 sequence (DNA): TGTGCCAGCAGCCGCGAGGGACACTTAAACTATGGCTACACCTTC.

The rearrangement joins TRBV2 to TRBJ1-3, with D perhaps matching TRBD1 (5 bases). The CDR3 totals 14 residues. The ends were cut back, 6 bases at V and 2 bases at J, with 11 bases in the middle. In germline, CDR1 is SNHLY, CDR2 FYNNEI. The CDR3 protein is CASRRGGAGNTIYF. The CDR3 nucleotides read TGTGCCAGCAGGAGGGGCGGGGCTGGAAACACCATATATTTT.

The CDR3 loop reads CASSLALESHEQYF. The CDR3 DNA reads TGTGCCAGCAGCTTAGCGTTGGAGTCCCACGAGCAGTACTTC. The chain is built from TRBV7-2 and TRBJ2-7; D uncertain. V was shortened by 0 bases and J by 5 bases, with 11 bases between the two germline ends. The germline CDR1 and CDR2 sequences are SGHTA and FQGNSA. The length of the CDR3 is 14 residues.

Comments on this clone: This clone may be a read error of a much larger clone one base away. The rearrangement links TRBV5-4 to TRBJ1-1; 7 positions agree with TRBD1. V lost 7 bases and J lost 1; bases outside the gene matches: 7. CDR1 and CDR2 (germline): SGHNT, YYREEE (reference sequence). The CDR3 is 14 residues long. The CDR3 region is CASGIDRANTEAFF. In DNA form, the CDR3 reads TGTGCCAGCGGCATAGACAGGGCGAACACTGAAGCTTTCTTT.

The chain links TRBV28 to TRBJ2-3; D is perhaps TRBD1 or TRBD2 (5 bases each). Germline CDR1 MDHEN, CDR2 SYDVKM. The CDR3 spans 16 residues. Trimming left V 7 bases short and J 2 bases short, with 19 bases between. The CDR3 DNA is TGTGCCAGCATCCCAAGAGGGGCGGTCTACACAGATACGCAGTATTTT. Translation gives CASIPRGAVYTDTQYF. Supplemented by reference TRBV28 and TRBJ2-3, the full variable domain reads DVKVTQSSRYLVKRTGEKVFLECVQDMDHENMFWYRQDPGLGLRLIYFSYDVKMKEKGDIPEGYSVSREKKERFSLILESASTNQTSMYLCASIPRGAVYTDTQYFGPGTRLTVL.

This chain's CDR3 is CSGDFGTGAGETQYF. CDR3 DNA: TGCAGCGGAGACTTCGGGACAGGGGCCGGAGAGACCCAGTACTTC. V gene TRBV29-1 combines with J gene TRBJ2-5; TRBD1 matches at 10 bases. Germline V gene data show CDR1 as SQVTM and CDR2 as ANQGSEA. Unmatched junction bases numbered 12, after V lost 7 bases and J lost 4 bases. The CDR3 is made up of 15 amino acids.

The chain combines TRBV4-3 with TRBJ2-1, with TRBD2 matching 7 bases. The V gene's germline CDR1 is LGHNA and CDR2 YSLEER. Unmatched junction bases numbered 12, after V lost 1 base and J lost 0 bases. This CDR3 is built from 19 residues. CDR3 sequence reads: CASSQVATSATSSYNEQFF. In DNA form, the CDR3 reads TGCGCCAGCAGCCAAGTTGCCACTAGCGCTACGAGCTCCTACAATGAGCAGTTCTTC.

This chain links TRBV29-1 with TRBJ2-7, with 10 bases identical to TRBD1. The germline V gene has CDR1 SQVTM and CDR2 ANQGSEA. Trimming at V came to 8 bases and at J to 5 bases, leaving 12 bases not matched to a gene. CDR3 length: 14 amino acids. CDR3 DNA: TGCAGCTACTCTCTTGGGACAGGGGAGGACGAGCAGTACTTC. It translates to CSYSLGTGEDEQYF.

This clone was found a few times. V gene TRBV6-4 combines with J gene TRBJ2-3; 8 nucleotides line up with TRBD2. This CDR3 is 14 amino acids long. Per germline, CDR1 MRHNA and CDR2 SNTAGT. The junction had 3 bases not matched to a gene; V was cut back by 3 bases and J by 4 bases. The CDR3 DNA reads as TGTGCCAGCAGTGAGTTAGCGGGATCAGATACGCAGTATTTT. Amino acid sequence: CASSELAGSDTQYF.

The gene calls are TRBV7-9 and TRBJ2-5; D not certain. Per germline, CDR1 SEHNR and CDR2 FQNEAQ (reference sequence). The CDR3 contains 13 residues. V lost 1 base and J lost 5, with 8 bases in between. The CDR3 region has the DNA TGTGCCAGCAGCTTAGGGAATTGGGAGACCCAGTACTTC. Its translation is CASSLGNWETQYF.

This sequence joins TRBV5-1 and TRBJ2-3, with 7 positions matching TRBD2. Germline V gene lookup returns CDR1 SGHRS and CDR2 YFSETQ. This CDR3 contains 15 residues. Trimming at V came to 4 bases and at J to 2 bases, leaving 7 bases not matched to a gene. The CDR3 DNA follows: TGCGCCAGCAGCCCGGGACTACTGAACACAGATACGCAGTATTTT. Encoded protein: CASSPGLLNTDTQYF. Combining the CDR3 with reference TRBV5-1 and TRBJ2-3 gives the whole variable domain KAGVTQTPRYLIKTRGQQVTLSCSPISGHRSVSWYQQTPGQGLQFLFEYFSETQRNKGNFPGRFSGRQFSNSRSEMNVSTLELGDSALYLCASSPGLLNTDTQYFGPGTRLTVL.

J is TRBJ1-4 and V is TRBV7-9, with D perhaps TRBD1 (5 bases). With 2 bases removed from V and 3 bases from J, the gap between germline ends came to 7 bases. CDR3 length equals 14 residues. The germline V gene has CDR1 SEHNR and CDR2 FQNEAQ (reference sequence). CDR3 sequence: CASSLQGSNEKLFF. The DNA for the CDR3 is TGTGCCAGCAGCTTACAGGGTTCTAATGAAAAACTGTTTTTT. Drawing the rest from reference TRBV7-9 and TRBJ1-4, the complete variable domain is DTGVSQNPRHKITKRGQNVTFRCDPISEHNRLYWYRQTLGQGPEFLTYFQNEAQLEKSRLLSDRFSAERPKGSFSTLEIQRTEQGDSAMYLCASSLQGSNEKLFFGSGTQLSVL.

Only a few counts were recorded for this clone. V is TRBV28 and J is TRBJ2-5, with TRBD1 matching over 8 bases. The CDR3 is 14 residues long. The V gene end was trimmed by 10 bases and the J gene end by 3 bases; junction bases not matched to a gene: 10. Germline V gene sequence: CDR1 MDHEN, CDR2 SYDVKM. The DNA for the CDR3 is TGTGCCACCAACGCCCCGGACAGGGAAGAGACCCAGTACTTC. It specifies CATNAPDREETQYF.

The CDR3 sequence is CASSWAVGGMETQYF. DNA for the CDR3: TGTGCCAGCAGCTGGGCAGTAGGAGGGATGGAGACCCAGTACTTC. The V call is TRBV5-6, the J call TRBJ2-5; D is perhaps TRBD2 (6 bases). Trimming took off 3 bases at V and 5 bases at J, with 17 bases between the two ends. Germline loops: CDR1 SGHDT, CDR2 YYEEEE. The CDR3 is made up of 15 amino acids.

The chain uses TRBV25-1 and TRBJ2-7, with 14 bases that match TRBD2. Germline V gene sequence: CDR1 MGHDK, CDR2 SYGVNS. Trimming removed 6 bases from V and 3 bases from J; junction bases left unmatched: 1. The CDR3 contains 14 residues. The CDR3 region is CASRGTSGSYEQYF. The CDR3 coding sequence is TGTGCCAGCAGAGGGACTAGCGGGAGCTACGAGCAGTACTTC.

The chain couples TRBV7-2 to TRBJ2-2; a weak D match, TRBD2 (5 bases). The ends were cut back, 3 bases at V and 2 bases at J, with 10 bases in the middle. The CDR3 consists of 15 residues. Germline CDR1 is SGHTA and CDR2 is FQGNSA. The DNA of the CDR3 is TGTGCCAGCAGCTTGCGGGTTTCAAACACCGGGGAGCTGTTTTTT. Protein product: CASSLRVSNTGELFF.

The chain carries TRBV5-1 and TRBJ1-2, with a tentative D call TRBD1 (6 bases). V was pared by 0 bases and J by 8 bases, with 14 bases between. The CDR3 spans 14 residues. The germline V gene encodes CDR1 SGHRS and CDR2 YFSETQ. The CDR3 sequence is CASSLEQGLGGYTF. In nucleotides, the CDR3 is TGCGCCAGCAGCTTGGAGCAGGGGCTGGGGGGCTACACCTTC. Filled out from reference TRBV5-1 and TRBJ1-2, the complete variable domain reads KAGVTQTPRYLIKTRGQQVTLSCSPISGHRSVSWYQQTPGQGLQFLFEYFSETQRNKGNFPGRFSGRQFSNSRSEMNVSTLELGDSALYLCASSLEQGLGGYTFGSGTRLTVV.

This clone was recorded only once. The chain uses TRBV19 and TRBJ1-2; the match to TRBD1 covers 8 bases. CDR3 length: 15 residues. Trimming took 8 bases from V and 4 from J; bases not matched to a gene: 12. Per the germline V gene, CDR1 is LNHDA and CDR2 is SQIVND (reference sequence). This CDR3 is CASSDRGSGFYGYTF. The DNA for the CDR3 is TGTGCCAGTTCCGACAGGGGATCGGGTTTCTATGGCTACACCTTC.

This chain uses TRBV5-8 with TRBJ2-7; D not certain. V was pared by 4 bases and J by 2 bases, with 13 bases between. The length of the CDR3 is 14 residues. CDR1 and CDR2 (germline): SGHTS, YDEGEE. The CDR3 sequence is CASSIPDAAYEQYF. DNA of the CDR3: TGTGCCAGCAGCATTCCGGACGCAGCCTACGAGCAGTACTTC.

Remarks on this clone: A much larger clone is a single base away; this may be a read error. Distinct nucleotide sequences in the sample also encode this CDR3. The rearrangement uses TRBV6-5 and TRBJ1-4, with D unclear. The CDR3 extends over 14 amino acids. The V gene's germline CDR1 is MNHEY and CDR2 SVGAGI. This CDR3 is CASMQLINGEKLFF. The DNA of the CDR3 is TGTGCCAGCATGCAGCTTATCAACGGTGAAAAGCTGTTTTTT.

The chain joins TRBV4-3 to TRBJ1-3; 8 bases fit TRBD1. Germline V gene lookup returns CDR1 LGHNA and CDR2 YSLEER. V was pared by 1 base and J by 4 bases, with 0 bases of the junction left unmatched. There are 14 residues in the CDR3. CDR3 DNA: TGCGCCAGCAGCCAAGGGACAGGGGGAAACACCATATATTTT. Residues: CASSQGTGGNTIYF.

Comment on this clone: Other nucleotide sequences in the sample specify the same CDR3. V usage is TRBV20-1 and J usage is TRBJ2-1, with TRBD2 as a possible D gene (5 bases). V dropped 3 bases and J dropped 8 bases, with 8 bases sitting between them. Germline assignment: CDR1 DFQATT and CDR2 SNEGSKA (reference sequence). This CDR3 is 11 amino acids long. The CDR3 reads CSARGSDEQFF. For the CDR3, the DNA is TGCAGTGCTAGGGGGAGTGATGAGCAGTTCTTC.

The gene calls are TRBV29-1 and TRBJ2-1; perhaps TRBD1 as D (5 bases). Trimming stripped 3 bases from V and 4 bases from J, with 22 bases between. The length of the CDR3 is 17 residues. CDR1 is SQVTM, CDR2 ANQGSEA, per germline. DNA of the CDR3: TGCAGCGTTGATGGGCGGACGTCTGGGGCCTCTTACAATGAGCAGTTCTTC. As protein: CSVDGRTSGASYNEQFF.

This rearrangement joins TRBV27 to TRBJ2-3; tentative D call: TRBD2 (5 bases). Germline CDR1 is MNHEY and CDR2 is SMNVEV (reference sequence). V was clipped by 6 bases and J by 0 bases, with 13 bases between them. This CDR3 spans 15 amino acids. The DNA of the CDR3 is TGTGCCAGCAGCCCCTGGCGGACTAGCACAGATACGCAGTATTTT. Its translation: CASSPWRTSTDTQYF.